Listed below are T cell receptor beta chains from one sample, sequenced in a study of blood T cell repertoires in COVID-19. Assay used: immunoSEQ multiplex PCR; TCRdb lists only in-frame clones, some missing. The repertoire has about 220,000 clones, just over 85% of them found once; the top ten carry roughly 14%. Sequencing was performed on PBMCs or T cells enriched from blood (not recorded which). The source is a woman aged 45-60 years with acute COVID-19. Each CDR3 is given with its conserved first and last residue. Fields, in order: J gene, V gene, clone size, D gene, CDR3 DNA, CDR3 protein. D genes are given only for firm matches. Not every row has a clone size; where given, it reads once, few, many or a size class.

>TRBJ1-4|TRBV5-4|-|-
TGTGCCAGCAGCTCAGCGGGACATCAGAATGAAAAACTGTTTTTT
CASSSAGHQNEKLFF
>TRBJ2-7|TRBV7-9|-|TRBD1
TGTGCCAGCAGCCGGAGGGACAGGGCGATCTACGAGCAGTACTTC
CASSRRDRAIYEQYF
>TRBJ1-4|TRBV6-1|-|TRBD1
TGTGCCAGCAGTGAACAGGGGGATGAAAAACTGTTTTTT
CASSEQGDEKLFF
>TRBJ1-2|TRBV27|-|-
TGTGCCAGCAGTTTATATGCGGGACCCGCGGGCTATGGCTACACCTTC
CASSLYAGPAGYGYTF
>TRBJ2-3|TRBV10-1|-|TRBD1
TGCGCCATCCCGACAGGGGTCGATACGCAGTATTTT
CAIPTGVDTQYF
>TRBJ1-1|TRBV2|-|-
TGTGCCAGCAGTGAAAGAGTATTAGCTTTCTTT
CASSERVLAFF
>TRBJ2-7|TRBV27|once|-
TGTGCCAGCAGTTTCGCGGCTAGCTACGAGCAGTACTTC
CASSFAASYEQYF
>TRBJ1-4|TRBV3-1/TRBV3-2|few|-
TGTGCCAGCAGCCAAGGGCAGGAAAAACTGTTTTTT
CASSQGQEKLFF
>TRBJ2-2|TRBV27|-|TRBD2
TGTGCCAGCAGACTCCGGACTAGGGACAACACCGGGGAGCTGTTTTTT
CASRLRTRDNTGELFF
>TRBJ1-1|TRBV27|-|-
TGTGCCAGCAGTTTAATGGGAGTCAGAATGAACACTGAAGCTTTCTTT
CASSLMGVRMNTEAFF
>TRBJ2-7|TRBV11-3|-|-
TGTGCCAGCAGCACCCCGTTACGACAGACGTACTACGAGCAGTACTTC
CASSTPLRQTYYEQYF
>TRBJ2-3|TRBV15|once|TRBD2
TGTGCCACCAGTCCCGGACTAGCGGGACCCACAGATACGCAGTATTTT
CATSPGLAGPTDTQYF
>TRBJ1-2|TRBV28|-|TRBD1
TGTGCCAGCAGTCCGGGACAGGGCCATATCCTATATGGCTACACCTTC
CASSPGQGHILYGYTF
>TRBJ2-7|TRBV7-8|-|-
TGTGCCAGCAGCTTAGATTTTAAAGTTGCGGCTGCCCGCTCCTACGAGCAGTACTTC
CASSLDFKVAAARSYEQYF
>TRBJ1-6|TRBV27|once|-
TGTGCCAGCAGTTTATCCCGGACAGCAAGTAATTCACCCCTCCACTTT
CASSLSRTASNSPLHF
>TRBJ2-3|TRBV19|-|TRBD2
TGTGCCAGTAGTCTATCGGGGGGAAGCACAGATACGCAGTATTTT
CASSLSGGSTDTQYF
>TRBJ1-2|TRBV28|-|-
TGTGCCAGCAGTTCCCTAGGATGGACGGCCCCGGGGGGCTACACCTTC
CASSSLGWTAPGGYTF
>TRBJ1-5|TRBV3-1/TRBV3-2|-|-
TGTGCCAGCAGCCATTCAGACAATCAGCCCCAGCATTTT
CASSHSDNQPQHF
>TRBJ2-3|TRBV7-6|-|-
TGTGCCAGCAGCTTAGACCAGCGGAATACGCAGTATTTT
CASSLDQRNTQYF
>TRBJ1-6|TRBV19|once|-
TGTGCCAGTAGTATCGGACAGTATAATTCACCCCTCCACTTT
CASSIGQYNSPLHF
>TRBJ2-2|TRBV9|-|-
TGTGCCAGCAGCGTTGGGTCAGGGAACACCGGGGAGCTGTTTTTT
CASSVGSGNTGELFF
>TRBJ1-5|TRBV5-5|-|-
TGTGCCAGCAGCTTAAGCCAGGGTGACCAGCCCCAGCATTTT
CASSLSQGDQPQHF
>TRBJ1-6|TRBV30|-|-
TGTGCCTGGAGTAACCCCCGGGCCAGGGTACGATCACCCCTCCACTTT
CAWSNPRARVRSPLHF
>TRBJ2-3|TRBV7-9|-|TRBD2
TGTGCCAGCAGCCCTAGCGGGGGAAGCACAGATACGCAGTATTTT
CASSPSGGSTDTQYF
>TRBJ2-7|TRBV5-1|-|-
TGCGCCAGCAGCCCTGGAGATTGGGAGCAGTACTTC
CASSPGDWEQYF
>TRBJ2-1|TRBV27|once|TRBD1
TGTGCCAGCAGTCCCGGACAGGGCATTTTTTTTGATGAGCAGTTCTTC
CASSPGQGIFFDEQFF
>TRBJ2-6|TRBV7-8|-|-
TGTGCCAGCAGCTTAGAACAGGGACGCCTCTCTGGGGCCAACGTCCTGACTTTC
CASSLEQGRLSGANVLTF
>TRBJ2-7|TRBV19|-|-
TGTGCCAGTAGTGTTGACTCGTACGAGCAGTACTTC
CASSVDSYEQYF
>TRBJ1-4|TRBV30|-|-
TGTGCCTGGAACGGGTCCCCCGGGGATGAAAAACTGTTTTTT
CAWNGSPGDEKLFF
>TRBJ2-6|TRBV6-5|once|TRBD1
TGTGCCAGCACGGCGACAGGGGCTGGGGCCAACGTCCTGACTTTC
CASTATGAGANVLTF
>TRBJ1-2|TRBV3-1/TRBV3-2|few|TRBD1
TGTGCCAGCAGCCCGCGGGGACAGGGGAACTATGGCTACACCTTC
CASSPRGQGNYGYTF
>TRBJ2-6|TRBV6-5|-|-
TGTGCCAGCAGTACTCCGTCTGGGGCCAACGTCCTGACTTTC
CASSTPSGANVLTF
>TRBJ1-3|TRBV12-3/TRBV12-4|-|-
TGTGCCAGCAGTTTCGGAGGGGCCGGTACCATATATTTT
CASSFGGAGTIYF
>TRBJ1-6|TRBV2|-|-
TGTGCCAGCAGTCAACAGGGAATCCTTTCGAATTCACCCCTCCACTTT
CASSQQGILSNSPLHF
>TRBJ1-2|TRBV5-4|-|TRBD1
TGTGCCAGCAGCCAGGGACAGGGTCAAAATGGCTACACCTTC
CASSQGQGQNGYTF
>TRBJ2-5|TRBV2|-|-
TGTGCCAGCAGAGGAGCGTACCAAGAGACCCAGTACTTC
CASRGAYQETQYF
>TRBJ2-6|TRBV19|-|TRBD1
TGTGCCACCGTGGGACAGCCGGCGGGGGCCAACGTCCTGACTTTC
CATVGQPAGANVLTF
>TRBJ2-3|TRBV18|once|-
TGTGCCAGCTCACCCTCTGGCACAAACACAGATACGCAGTATTTT
CASSPSGTNTDTQYF
>TRBJ2-7|TRBV6-5|-|-
TGTGCCAGCAGGGGGACCCTGACAGGAACCTACGAGCAGTACTTC
CASRGTLTGTYEQYF
>TRBJ1-1|TRBV9|-|-
TGTGCCAGCAGCGTAGCGGACAGCAGCATTGAAGCTTTCTTT
CASSVADSSIEAFF
>TRBJ1-1|TRBV21-1|-|-
TGTGCCAGCTCAACTCCGGGACAGAACACTGAAGCTTTCTTT
CASSTPGQNTEAFF
>TRBJ1-2|TRBV5-1|-|TRBD1
TGCGCCAGCAGCTTGCCCACAGGGGTCTATGGCTACACCTTC
CASSLPTGVYGYTF
>TRBJ2-1|TRBV19|-|-
TGTGCCAGTAGTCCAACCCTCGGGCTAGCGAGCTACAATGAGCAGTTCTTC
CASSPTLGLASYNEQFF
>TRBJ2-1|TRBV28|-|TRBD2
TGTGCCAGCACTTTCTCCCATAGCGGGACTGACAATGAGCAGTTCTTC
CASTFSHSGTDNEQFF
>TRBJ1-1|TRBV6-5|-|-
TGTGCCAGCAGTCGCAACCGGGACACCGAAGCTTTCTTT
CASSRNRDTEAFF
>TRBJ1-2|TRBV19|-|TRBD1
TGTGCCAGTAGTATAGGGTACAGGGGGACTCTCTATGGCTACACCTTC
CASSIGYRGTLYGYTF
>TRBJ2-1|TRBV6-1|-|TRBD2
TGTGCCAGCAGTGACGGACTAGCGGGCTCCTACAATGAGCAGTTCTTC
CASSDGLAGSYNEQFF
>TRBJ2-3|TRBV6-6|-|TRBD2
TGTGCCAGCAGACCTAGCGGGAGAGAAGTAGATACGCAGTATTTT
CASRPSGREVDTQYF
>TRBJ1-1|TRBV2|-|-
TGTGCCAGCAGTGATCGGGGTTACACTGAAGCTTTCTTT
CASSDRGYTEAFF
>TRBJ1-6|TRBV7-6|few|TRBD1
TGTGCCAGCAGCCGGTGGACAGGGATCTATTCACCCCTCCACTTT
CASSRWTGIYSPLHF